The clone carrying this T cell receptor (beta chain) came up a few times. Assay: immunoSEQ multiplex PCR; the TCRdb copy retains only in-frame clones and omits some. This table has some 300,000 clones, around 90% appearing once. The germline gives CDR1 LGHDT, CDR2 YNNKEL (reference sequence). V lost 1 base, J lost 6 bases, and 19 bases lay in between. The CDR3 loop spans 16 amino acids. These data belong to a study of blood T cell repertoires in COVID-19. Turning to the study itself: The cDNA or gDNA used as material had been derived from T cells, B-cell-depleted T cells, or PBMCs.

Sequencing was performed on PBMCs or T cells enriched from blood (not recorded which). J is TRBJ2-7 and V is TRBV3-1 (or the pseudogene TRBV3-2); tentative D call: TRBD2 (5 bases). The sequence was obtained from a woman younger than 35 with acute COVID-19. The CDR3 sequence is CASSQGDRGYTGEQYF. The CDR3 bases are TGTGCCAGCAGCCAAGGTGATCGGGGTTATACCGGCGAGCAGTACTTC.